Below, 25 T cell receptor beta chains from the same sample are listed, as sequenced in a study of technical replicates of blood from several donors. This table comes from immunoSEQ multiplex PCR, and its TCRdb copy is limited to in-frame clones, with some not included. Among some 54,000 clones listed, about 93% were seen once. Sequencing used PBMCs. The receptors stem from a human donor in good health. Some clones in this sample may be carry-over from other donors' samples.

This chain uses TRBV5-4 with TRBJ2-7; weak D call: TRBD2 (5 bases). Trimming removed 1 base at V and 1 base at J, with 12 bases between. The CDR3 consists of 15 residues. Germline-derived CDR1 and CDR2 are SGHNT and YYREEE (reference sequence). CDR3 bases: TGTGCCAGCAGCTTGTACGGGGATTCATCCTACGAGCAGTACTTC. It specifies CASSLYGDSSYEQYF.

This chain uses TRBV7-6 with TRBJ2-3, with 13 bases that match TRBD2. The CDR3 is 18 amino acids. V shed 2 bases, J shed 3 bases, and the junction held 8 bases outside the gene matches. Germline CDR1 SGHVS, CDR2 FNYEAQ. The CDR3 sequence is CASSLPRGGLAGTDTQYF. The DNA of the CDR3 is TGTGCCAGCAGCTTACCAAGGGGGGGACTAGCGGGAACAGATACGCAGTATTTT.

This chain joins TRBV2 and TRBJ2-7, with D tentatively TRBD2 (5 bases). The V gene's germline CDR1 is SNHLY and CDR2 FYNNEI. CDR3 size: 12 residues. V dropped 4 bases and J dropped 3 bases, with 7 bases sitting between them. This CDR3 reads CASSVSGYEQYF. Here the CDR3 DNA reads TGTGCCAGCAGTGTCAGCGGCTACGAGCAGTACTTC.

CDR3 nucleotides: TGTGCCAGCAGTTCAGCGGGGAGCTCCTACGAGCAGTACTTC. This sequence encodes CASSSAGSSYEQYF. This chain joins TRBV27 and TRBJ2-7; 7 nucleotides agree with TRBD2. The CDR3 totals 14 residues. Trimming cost V 4 bases and J 0 bases; bases outside gene matches: 3. The germline V gene encodes CDR1 MNHEY and CDR2 SMNVEV (reference sequence).

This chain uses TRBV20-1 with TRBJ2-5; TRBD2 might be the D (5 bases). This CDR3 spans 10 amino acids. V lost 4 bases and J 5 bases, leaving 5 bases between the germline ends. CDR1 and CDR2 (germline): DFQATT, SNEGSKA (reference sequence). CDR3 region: CSATGETQYF. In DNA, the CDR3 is TGCAGTGCTACGGGGGAGACCCAGTACTTC.

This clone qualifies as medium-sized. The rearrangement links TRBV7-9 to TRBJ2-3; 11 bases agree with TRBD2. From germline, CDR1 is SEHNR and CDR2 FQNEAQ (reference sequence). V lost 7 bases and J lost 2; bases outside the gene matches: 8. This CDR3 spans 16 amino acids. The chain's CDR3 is CASTPGLAEYTDTQYF. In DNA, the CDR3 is TGTGCCAGCACCCCGGGACTAGCGGAGTACACAGATACGCAGTATTTT.

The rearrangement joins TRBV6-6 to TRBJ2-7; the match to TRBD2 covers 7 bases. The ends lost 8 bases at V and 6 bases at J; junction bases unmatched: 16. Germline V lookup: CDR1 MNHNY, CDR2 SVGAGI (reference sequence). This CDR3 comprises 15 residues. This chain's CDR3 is CASSEYTGGASEQYF. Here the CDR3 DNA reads TGTGCCAGCTCCGAGTATACGGGAGGAGCCTCCGAGCAGTACTTC.

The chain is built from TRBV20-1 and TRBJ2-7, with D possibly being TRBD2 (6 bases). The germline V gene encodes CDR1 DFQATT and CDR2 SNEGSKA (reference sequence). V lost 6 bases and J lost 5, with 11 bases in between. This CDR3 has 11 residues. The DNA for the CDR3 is TGCAGTGCCACCCTAGCGAACGAGCAGTACTTC. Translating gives CSATLANEQYF.

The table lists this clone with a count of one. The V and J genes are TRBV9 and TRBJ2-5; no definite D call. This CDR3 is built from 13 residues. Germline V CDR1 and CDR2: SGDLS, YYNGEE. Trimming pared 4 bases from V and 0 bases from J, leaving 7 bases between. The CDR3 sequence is CASSPRDQETQYF. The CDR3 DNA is TGTGCCAGCAGCCCTCGGGACCAAGAGACCCAGTACTTC. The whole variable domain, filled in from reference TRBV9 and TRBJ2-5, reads DSGVTQTPKHLITATGQRVTLRCSPRSGDLSVYWYQQSLDQGLQFLIQYYNGEERAKGNILERFSAQQFPDLHSELNLSSLELGDSALYFCASSPRDQETQYFGPGTRLLVL.

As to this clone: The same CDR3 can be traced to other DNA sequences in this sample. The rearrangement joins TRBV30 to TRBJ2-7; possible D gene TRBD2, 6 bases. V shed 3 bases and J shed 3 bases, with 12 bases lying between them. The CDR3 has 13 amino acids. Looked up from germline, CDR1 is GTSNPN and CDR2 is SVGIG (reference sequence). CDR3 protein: CAWSGGLSYEQYF. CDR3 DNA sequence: TGTGCCTGGAGCGGGGGTCTTAGCTACGAGCAGTACTTC.

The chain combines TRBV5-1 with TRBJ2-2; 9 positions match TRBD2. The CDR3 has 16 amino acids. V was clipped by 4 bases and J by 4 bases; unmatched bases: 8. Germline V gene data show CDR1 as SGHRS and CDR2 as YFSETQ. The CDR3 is CASSAIAGVGTGELFF. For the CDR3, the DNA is TGCGCCAGCAGCGCAATAGCGGGAGTTGGCACCGGGGAGCTGTTTTTT.

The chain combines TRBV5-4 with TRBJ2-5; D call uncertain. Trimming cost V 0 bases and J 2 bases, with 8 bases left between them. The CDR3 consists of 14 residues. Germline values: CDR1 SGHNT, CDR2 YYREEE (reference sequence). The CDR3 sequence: CASSLGLEQETQYF. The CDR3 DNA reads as TGTGCCAGCAGCTTGGGACTGGAACAAGAGACCCAGTACTTC.

Written as DNA, the CDR3 is TGTGCCAGCAGCTATAGCCCGGGAGACACTGAAGCTTTCTTT. This codes for CASSYSPGDTEAFF. The rearrangement links TRBV7-2 to TRBJ1-1; D ambiguous. From germline, CDR1 is SGHTA and CDR2 FQGNSA. Trimming stripped 4 bases from V and 3 bases from J, with 12 bases between. CDR3 length: 14 residues. Full variable domain (rest looked up from reference TRBV7-2 and TRBJ1-1): GAGVSQSPSNKVTEKGKDVELRCDPISGHTALYWYRQSLGQGLEFLIYFQGNSAPDKSGLPSDRFSAERTGGSVSTLTIQRTQQEDSAVYLCASSYSPGDTEAFFGQGTRLTVV.

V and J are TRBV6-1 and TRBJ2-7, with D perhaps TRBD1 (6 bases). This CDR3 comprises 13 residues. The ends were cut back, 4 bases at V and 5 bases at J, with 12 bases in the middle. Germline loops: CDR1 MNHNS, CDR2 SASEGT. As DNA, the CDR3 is TGTGCCAGCAGTGTGGAACAGGGTAACGAGCAGTACTTC. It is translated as CASSVEQGNEQYF.

As DNA, the CDR3 is TGTGCCGGCCGGGGACTCCAAGAGACCCAGTACTTC. It codes for CAGRGLQETQYF. V gene TRBV27 combines with J gene TRBJ2-5, with D possibly TRBD2 on 6 matching bases. This CDR3 comprises 12 residues. The V gene's germline CDR1 is MNHEY and CDR2 SMNVEV (reference sequence). The ends were cut back, 11 bases at V and 1 base at J, with 11 bases in the middle.

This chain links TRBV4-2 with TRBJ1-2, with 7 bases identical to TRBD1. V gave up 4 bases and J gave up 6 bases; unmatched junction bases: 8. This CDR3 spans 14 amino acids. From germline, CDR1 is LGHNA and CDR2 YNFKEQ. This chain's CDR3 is CASSLSTGTDGYTF. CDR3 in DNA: TGTGCCAGCAGCCTTAGCACCGGGACAGATGGCTACACCTTC.

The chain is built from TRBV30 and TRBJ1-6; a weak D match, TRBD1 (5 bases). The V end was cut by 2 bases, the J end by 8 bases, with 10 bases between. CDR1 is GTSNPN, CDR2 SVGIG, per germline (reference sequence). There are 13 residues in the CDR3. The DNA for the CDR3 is TGTGCCTGGAGTCCAGGGAATTATTCACCCCTCCACTTT. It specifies CAWSPGNYSPLHF.

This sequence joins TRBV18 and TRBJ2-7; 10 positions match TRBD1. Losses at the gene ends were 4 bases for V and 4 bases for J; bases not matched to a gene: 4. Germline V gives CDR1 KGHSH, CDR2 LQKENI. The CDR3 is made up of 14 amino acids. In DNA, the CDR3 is TGTGCCAGCTCACGATCGGGACAGGGGTACGAGCAGTACTTC. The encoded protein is CASSRSGQGYEQYF.

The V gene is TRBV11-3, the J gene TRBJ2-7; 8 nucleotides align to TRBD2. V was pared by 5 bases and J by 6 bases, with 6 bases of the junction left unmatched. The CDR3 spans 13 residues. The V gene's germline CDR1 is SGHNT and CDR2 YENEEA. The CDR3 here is CASSPSGSREQYF. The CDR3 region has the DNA TGTGCCAGCAGCCCGAGCGGGAGCCGCGAGCAGTACTTC. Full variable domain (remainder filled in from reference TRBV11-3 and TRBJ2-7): EAGVVQSPRYKIIEKKQPVAFWCNPISGHNTLYWYLQNLGQGPELLIRYENEEAVDDSQLPKDRFSAERLKGVDSTLKIQPAELGDSAVYLCASSPSGSREQYFGPGTRLTVT.

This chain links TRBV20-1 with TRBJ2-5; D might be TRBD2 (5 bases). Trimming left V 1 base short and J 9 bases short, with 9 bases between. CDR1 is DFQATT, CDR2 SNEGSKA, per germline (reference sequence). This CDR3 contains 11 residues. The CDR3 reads CSARGGSAQYF. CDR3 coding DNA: TGCAGTGCTAGAGGCGGGTCGGCCCAGTACTTC.

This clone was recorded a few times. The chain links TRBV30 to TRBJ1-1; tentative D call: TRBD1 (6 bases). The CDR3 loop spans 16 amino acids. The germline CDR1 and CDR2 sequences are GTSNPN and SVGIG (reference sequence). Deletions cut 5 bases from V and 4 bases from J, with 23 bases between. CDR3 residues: CAWERGGSGWGTEAFF. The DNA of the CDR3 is TGTGCCTGGGAACGGGGGGGCTCTGGTTGGGGCACTGAAGCTTTCTTT.

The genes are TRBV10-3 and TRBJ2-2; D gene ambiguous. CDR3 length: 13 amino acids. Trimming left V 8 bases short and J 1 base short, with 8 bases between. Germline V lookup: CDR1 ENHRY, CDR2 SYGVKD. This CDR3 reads CAILPGNTGELFF. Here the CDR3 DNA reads TGTGCCATCCTGCCGGGGAACACCGGGGAGCTGTTTTTT.

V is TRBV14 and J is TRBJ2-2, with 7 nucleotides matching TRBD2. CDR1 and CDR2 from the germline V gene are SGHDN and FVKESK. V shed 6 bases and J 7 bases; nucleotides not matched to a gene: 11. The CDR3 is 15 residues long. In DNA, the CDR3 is TGTGCCAGCAGACCAGCGGGGAGAACGGTCGGGGAGCTGTTTTTT. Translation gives CASRPAGRTVGELFF.

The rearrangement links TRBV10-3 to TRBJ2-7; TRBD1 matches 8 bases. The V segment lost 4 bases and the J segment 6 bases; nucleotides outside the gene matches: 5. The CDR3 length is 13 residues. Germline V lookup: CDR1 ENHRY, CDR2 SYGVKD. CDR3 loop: CAISAGQGGEQYF. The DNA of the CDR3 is TGTGCCATCAGTGCCGGACAGGGAGGCGAGCAGTACTTC.

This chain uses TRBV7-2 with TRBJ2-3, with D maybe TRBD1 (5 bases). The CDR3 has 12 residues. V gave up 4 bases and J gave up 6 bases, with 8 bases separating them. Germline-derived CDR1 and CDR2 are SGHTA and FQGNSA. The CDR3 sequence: CASSSRVDTQYF. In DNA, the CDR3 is TGTGCCAGCAGCTCCAGGGTGGATACGCAGTATTTT.